The text below deals with one TCR beta chain. Its specificity is not known. Via MiXCR, TCRdb re-called the reads, giving one row per CDR3 protein. The data show 300,000 or so distinct CDR3 sequences, about 25% seen once. The data are from a study of T cell repertoires in cytomegalovirus infection. Study-level background: Matching HLA type, along with CMV infection, was indicated by public TCR beta signatures.

Germline V gene lookup returns CDR1 SGHAT and CDR2 FQNNGV. The V end was cut by 5 bases, the J end by 6 bases, with 11 bases between. CDR3 length: 13 residues. Study observations and caveats: It was HLA-C-restricted CMV-specific TCR beta clonotypes that dominated the response ex vivo. People with CMV and the relevant HLA were identified by cumulative public TCR beta family frequency.

The sequence derives from a human donor in good health (CMV status not recorded). Some clones in this sample may be carry-over from other donors' samples. The sample comprised PBMCs. The chain uses TRBV11-2 and TRBJ2-1; D remains unclear. This CDR3 reads CASSPSWVNEQFF. The CDR3 nucleotides are TGTGCCAGCAGCCCTTCGTGGGTCAATGAGCAGTTCTTC. The full variable domain, completed using reference TRBV11-2 and TRBJ2-1, is EAGVAQSPRYKIIEKRQSVAFWCNPISGHATLYWYQQILGQGPKLLIQFQNNGVVDDSQLPKDRFSAERLKGVDSTLKIQPAKLEDSAVYLCASSPSWVNEQFFGPGTRLTVL.